The T cell receptor beta chain under discussion was sequenced for a study of shared clonotypes between healthy human individuals. With CCR7-negative CD45RA+ TemRA cells, CD45RO+ cells were combined in CD8 memory. This CDR3 comprises 15 residues. The trim removed 3 bases at V and 3 bases at J, leaving 3 bases unmatched. Germline CDR1 is MNHEY and CDR2 is SMNVEV (reference sequence). Clones were read by immunoSEQ multiplex PCR, and TCRdb kept only the in-frame ones, dropping some. The repertoire holds about 380,000 clones, with 96% as singletons. The chain joins TRBV27 to TRBJ1-5; 9 bases line up with TRBD1. The material sequenced was memory CD8+ T cells sorted from blood. Indicated subset: CD45RO+ cells pooled with CCR7-negative TemRA cells. This TCR came from a young man in good health. The CDR3 here is CASSLGTGINQPQHF. CDR3 bases: TGTGCCAGCAGTTTGGGGACAGGGATCAATCAGCCCCAGCATTTT.